Each of the 32 T cell receptor beta chains below was sequenced from the same sample in a study of a mutant IDH1 vaccine in newly diagnosed glioma. Measured with immunoSEQ multiplex PCR; TCRdb has only the in-frame clones, and not every one. The repertoire has tens of thousands of clones, around four fifths of them found once; the top ten carry less than 9.5%. As for time point: week 5, during vaccination. In the vaccine, a single dose held 300 ug of the mutant IDH1 20-mer peptide, along with topical imiquimod. The antigens for these receptors are not known. The sequences come from PBMCs, collected from a glioma patient whose treatment included an IDH1 peptide vaccine. The receptors derive from a middle-aged man with glioma. Some clones in this sample may be carry-over from other donors' samples.

Concerning this clone itself: The sample contains more than one DNA sequence encoding this CDR3. This chain links TRBV30 with TRBJ1-3, with 11 bases lining up with TRBD1. Germline lookup yields CDR1 GTSNPN and CDR2 SVGIG (reference sequence). The CDR3 sequence is 14 residues long. Trimming cost V 5 bases and J 0 bases; bases outside gene matches: 0. The CDR3 DNA is TGTGCCTGGGGGACAGGGGGCTCTGGAAACACCATATATTTT. Protein product: CAWGTGGSGNTIYF.

This clone came up once. The CDR3, as DNA: TGTGCCAGCAGTGATAGAGAAGGGAGGTCTGGAAACACCATATATTTT. Its translation: CASSDREGRSGNTIYF. V and J are TRBV2 and TRBJ1-3; no firm D call. The CDR3 extends over 16 amino acids. Germline V gene data show CDR1 as SNHLY and CDR2 as FYNNEI. V lost 3 bases and J 1 base, leaving 13 bases between the germline ends.

The chain combines TRBV30 with TRBJ2-5, with TRBD1 matching 12 bases. CDR1 and CDR2 (germline): GTSNPN, SVGIG (reference sequence). CDR3 size: 14 residues. Here the CDR3 reads CAHLPGTGGETQYF. The CDR3 bases are TGTGCTCACCTACCCGGGACAGGGGGCGAGACCCAGTACTTC.

This chain connects TRBV18 to TRBJ2-2; D possibly matches TRBD1 or TRBD2 (5 bases each). The CDR3 extends over 15 amino acids. The germline CDR1 and CDR2 sequences are KGHSH and LQKENI. With 6 bases removed from V and 5 bases from J, the gap between germline ends came to 16 bases. The CDR3 DNA is TGTGCCAGCTCCCGCGAGGGGCGAGGGACCGGGGAGCTGTTTTTT. Translating gives CASSREGRGTGELFF.

This clone has only one observation. The rearrangement uses TRBV9 and TRBJ1-4; D uncertain. Trimming shortened V by 2 bases and J by 0 bases, and 11 bases separated the two germline ends. This CDR3 contains 16 residues. Germline V CDR1 and CDR2: SGDLS, YYNGEE. As DNA, the CDR3 is TGTGCCAGCAGCGTCAGTTTCTCTGCAACTAATGAAAAACTGTTTTTT. Amino acid sequence: CASSVSFSATNEKLFF.

The rearrangement links TRBV7-2 to TRBJ2-7; 7 bases map to TRBD1. Germline CDR1 SGHTA, CDR2 FQGNSA. V was clipped by 4 bases and J by 7 bases; unmatched bases: 13. The CDR3 contains 15 residues. The CDR3 sequence is CASSYRGGSRREQYF. The CDR3 bases are TGTGCCAGCAGCTACCGAGGGGGCAGTCGGAGAGAGCAGTACTTC.

The chain recombines TRBV5-4 with TRBJ2-1, with 8 nucleotides matching TRBD2. The CDR3 loop spans 17 amino acids. Germline trimming cut 4 bases from V and 2 bases from J; bases unmatched to any gene: 11. The V gene's germline CDR1 is SGHNT and CDR2 YYREEE (reference sequence). CDR3: CASSHPSQRGPYNEQFF. CDR3 bases: TGTGCCAGCAGCCACCCTTCCCAGCGGGGGCCCTACAATGAGCAGTTCTTC.

J is TRBJ1-2 and V is TRBV5-5; tentative D call: TRBD1 (6 bases). The V and J ends lost 3 bases and 4 bases respectively, with 10 bases between them. From germline, CDR1 is SGHKS and CDR2 YYEKEE (reference sequence). The CDR3 consists of 13 residues. Here the CDR3 reads CASSSGQPYGYTF. The CDR3 nucleotides are TGTGCCAGCAGCTCCGGACAGCCCTATGGCTACACCTTC.

This clone has only a few counts. V usage is TRBV6-5 and J usage is TRBJ1-1; D is possibly TRBD1 (5 bases). The CDR3 length is 12 residues. Germline V CDR1 and CDR2: MNHEY, SVGAGI. V lost 6 bases to trimming and J lost 7 bases, with 12 bases between them. CDR3 amino acids: CASSTIRGEAFF. CDR3 coding DNA: TGTGCCAGCAGCACCATAAGGGGTGAAGCTTTCTTT.

This clone has only a few counts. This chain uses TRBV11-2 with TRBJ1-1; no definite D call. The CDR3 consists of 16 residues. With 0 bases removed from V and 4 bases from J, the gap between germline ends came to 15 bases. Germline V gene lookup returns CDR1 SGHAT and CDR2 FQNNGV. DNA of the CDR3: TGTGCCAGCAGCTTAGAGGGCTCGGGGTGGGGCACTGAAGCTTTCTTT. Protein sequence: CASSLEGSGWGTEAFF.

The chain has TRBV4-3 and TRBJ2-3; 10 positions agree with TRBD2. Trimming cost V 1 base and J 5 bases; bases outside gene matches: 6. The germline V gene has CDR1 LGHNA and CDR2 YSLEER. The CDR3 covers 16 residues. The CDR3 reads CASSQGSGGAKDTQYF. CDR3 coding DNA: TGCGCCAGCAGCCAAGGGAGCGGGGGGGCGAAAGATACGCAGTATTTT.

The J gene is TRBJ1-1, the V gene TRBV2; D call uncertain. With 1 base removed from V and 3 bases from J, the gap between germline ends came to 9 bases. This CDR3 has 14 residues. Germline lookup yields CDR1 SNHLY and CDR2 FYNNEI. CDR3 in amino acids: CASSEGGGHTEAFF. CDR3 nucleotides: TGTGCCAGCAGTGAAGGGGGTGGTCACACTGAAGCTTTCTTT.

The V and J genes are TRBV5-6 and TRBJ1-3; 8 bases are shared with TRBD1. CDR1 and CDR2 from the germline V gene are SGHDT and YYEEEE. The ends lost 4 bases at V and 3 bases at J; junction bases unmatched: 9. The CDR3 length is 16 residues. The CDR3 loop is CASSPLTGAFGNTIYF. CDR3 DNA: TGTGCCAGCAGCCCACTGACAGGGGCCTTTGGAAACACCATATATTTT.

This clone was seen only a few times. The J gene is TRBJ2-1, the V gene TRBV6-1; no clear D. The V and J ends lost 3 bases and 3 bases respectively, with 12 bases between them. CDR3 length: 15 amino acids. The germline V gene encodes CDR1 MNHNS and CDR2 SASEGT. The CDR3 loop reads CASSEMSILYNEQFF. For the CDR3, the DNA is TGTGCCAGCAGTGAGATGTCAATACTCTACAATGAGCAGTTCTTC.

The chain employs TRBV7-9 and TRBJ1-5; D is unresolved. Trimming shortened V by 1 base and J by 5 bases, and 3 bases separated the two germline ends. The germline V gene encodes CDR1 SEHNR and CDR2 FQNEAQ (reference sequence). CDR3 length equals 12 residues. This CDR3 reads CASSLVDQPQHF. Written as DNA, the CDR3 is TGTGCCAGCAGCTTAGTGGATCAGCCCCAGCATTTT.

V is TRBV18 and J is TRBJ1-2; D is possibly TRBD1 (6 bases). Germline V gene data show CDR1 as KGHSH and CDR2 as LQKENI. The CDR3 totals 13 residues. Trimming pared 2 bases from V and 8 bases from J, leaving 12 bases between. CDR3 nucleotide sequence: TGTGCCAGCTCACCAAGTTCAGGGGAAGGCTACACCTTC. Translation gives CASSPSSGEGYTF.

J is TRBJ1-4 and V is TRBV28, with D possibly matching TRBD1 (5 bases). Trimming shortened V by 4 bases and J by 4 bases, and 16 bases separated the two germline ends. There are 16 residues in the CDR3. From germline, CDR1 is MDHEN and CDR2 SYDVKM. CDR3 bases: TGTGCCAGCAGTTACGGGGCGGGGCAGGTTAATGAAAAACTGTTTTTT. This encodes CASSYGAGQVNEKLFF.

The V call is TRBV5-4, the J call TRBJ1-6, with 7 bases matching TRBD1. Germline assignment: CDR1 SGHNT and CDR2 YYREEE (reference sequence). V gave up 0 bases and J gave up 9 bases; unmatched junction bases: 12. This CDR3 has 17 residues. CDR3 nucleotides: TGTGCCAGCAGCTTGGACAGGGGAGCCAGTAGGCGTTCACCCCTCCACTTT. As protein: CASSLDRGASRRSPLHF.

Here the CDR3 reads CASGGLAGAASTDTQYF. CDR3 bases: TGCGCCAGCGGCGGACTAGCGGGGGCCGCTAGCACAGATACGCAGTATTTT. This sequence joins TRBV4-1 and TRBJ2-3; TRBD2 matches 13 bases. CDR1 is MGHRA, CDR2 YSYEKL, per germline. The trim removed 8 bases at V and 0 bases at J, leaving 8 bases unmatched. The CDR3 spans 17 residues.

This clone was found once. The gene calls are TRBV6-6 and TRBJ1-2; D is undetermined. The CDR3 covers 14 residues. Trimming pared 8 bases from V and 4 bases from J, leaving 17 bases between. CDR1 is MNHNY, CDR2 SVGAGI, per germline (reference sequence). CDR3 amino acids: CASLETREFYGYTF. CDR3 sequence (DNA): TGTGCCAGCCTTGAAACGCGAGAGTTCTATGGCTACACCTTC.

V and J are TRBV5-1 and TRBJ1-4, with D uncertain. V was cut by 2 bases and J by 0 bases, with 11 bases left in between. The germline V gene encodes CDR1 SGHRS and CDR2 YFSETQ. The length of the CDR3 is 16 residues. CDR3 coding DNA: TGCGCCAGCAGCTTAGAAGCCAGAGCAACTAATGAAAAACTGTTTTTT. It is translated as CASSLEARATNEKLFF.

The chain recombines TRBV7-9 with TRBJ1-4, with D possibly being TRBD1 (6 bases). From germline, CDR1 is SEHNR and CDR2 FQNEAQ (reference sequence). Deletions cut 5 bases from V and 12 bases from J, with 10 bases between. This CDR3 contains 11 residues. In DNA form, the CDR3 reads TGTGCCAGCAGCCAACAGGGAGAACTGTTTTTT. It codes for CASSQQGELFF.

The chain has TRBV18 and TRBJ2-1, with D perhaps matching TRBD1 (6 bases). The CDR3 totals 15 residues. V lost 0 bases to trimming and J lost 7 bases, with 13 bases between them. Germline V gene lookup returns CDR1 KGHSH and CDR2 LQKENI. The CDR3 reads CASSPPVGGGNEQFF. DNA for the CDR3: TGTGCCAGCTCACCACCGGTTGGGGGCGGGAATGAGCAGTTCTTC.

The chain links TRBV7-9 to TRBJ1-1; 7 bases are a match to TRBD1. The CDR3 has 16 amino acids. Trimming cost V 5 bases and J 1 base; bases outside gene matches: 10. Germline assignment: CDR1 SEHNR and CDR2 FQNEAQ (reference sequence). The CDR3 DNA reads TGTGCCAGCAGCCGTGGACAGGCAGGTAGGAACACTGAAGCTTTCTTT. Translating it yields CASSRGQAGRNTEAFF.

This clone was counted a few times. J is TRBJ2-3 and V is TRBV19; the D is unclear. In germline, CDR1 is LNHDA, CDR2 SQIVND (reference sequence). The CDR3 sequence is 13 residues long. The V end lost 6 bases, the J end lost 4 bases, and 11 bases lay between the germline ends. Here the CDR3 reads CASRVQGADTQYF. Written as DNA, the CDR3 is TGTGCCAGTAGAGTACAAGGCGCAGATACGCAGTATTTT.

This CDR3 reads CASSPDTGAFYGYTF. The DNA of the CDR3 is TGCGCCAGCAGCCCAGATACGGGGGCCTTCTATGGCTACACCTTC. This chain links TRBV4-1 with TRBJ1-2, with D possibly being TRBD1 (6 bases). V was cut by 4 bases and J by 4 bases, with 16 bases left in between. The CDR3 runs to 15 residues. Per germline, CDR1 MGHRA and CDR2 YSYEKL.

The chain combines TRBV7-2 with TRBJ1-5; D uncertain. Trimming removed 2 bases from V and 5 bases from J, with 7 bases in between. The CDR3 has 13 residues. CDR1 and CDR2 (germline): SGHTA, FQGNSA. The CDR3 bases are TGTGCCAGCAGCTTAAGGGTTGATCAGCCCCAGCATTTT. Translation: CASSLRVDQPQHF.

V is TRBV9 and J is TRBJ2-3; D is uncertain. The V gene's germline CDR1 is SGDLS and CDR2 YYNGEE. The CDR3 spans 13 residues. The V end was cut by 4 bases, the J end by 2 bases, with 8 bases between. CDR3 sequence reads: CASSPTTTDTQYF. The DNA for the CDR3 is TGTGCCAGCAGCCCCACCACCACAGATACGCAGTATTTT.

The chain joins TRBV10-3 to TRBJ1-1; D perhaps matches TRBD1 (5 bases). The CDR3 runs to 13 residues. The germline V gene has CDR1 ENHRY and CDR2 SYGVKD. With 2 bases removed from V and 8 bases from J, the gap between germline ends came to 12 bases. This CDR3 is CAISELTGIEAFF. CDR3 sequence (DNA): TGTGCCATCAGTGAGCTCACAGGAATCGAAGCTTTCTTT.

V usage is TRBV30 and J usage is TRBJ1-2, with a weak D call TRBD1 (5 bases). In germline, CDR1 is GTSNPN, CDR2 SVGIG (reference sequence). Trimming shortened V by 4 bases and J by 8 bases, and 8 bases separated the two germline ends. The CDR3 runs 10 residues. The CDR3 DNA reads as TGTGCCTGGAAAGGGGTCGGCTACACCTTC. Protein: CAWKGVGYTF.

The count of this clone is one. This sequence joins TRBV5-1 and TRBJ1-4; TRBD1 agrees at 7 bases. With V trimmed by 2 bases and J by 5 bases, 12 bases remained unmatched. This CDR3 has 17 amino acids. Looked up from germline, CDR1 is SGHRS and CDR2 is YFSETQ. The CDR3 nucleotides are TGCGCCAGCAGCTTTGGGGTTGACAGGGTGGAAAATGAAAAACTGTTTTTT. Translating gives CASSFGVDRVENEKLFF.

The chain links TRBV11-2 to TRBJ2-1, with 9 positions matching TRBD2. The CDR3 runs 19 residues. J gave up 9 bases and V 1 base, and 19 bases lay outside the gene matches. Per the germline V gene, CDR1 is SGHAT and CDR2 is FQNNGV. This CDR3 is CASSLGNLAGVSIGTEQFF. DNA for the CDR3: TGTGCCAGCAGCTTAGGAAACTTAGCGGGGGTGTCCATTGGGACTGAGCAGTTCTTC.